This T cell receptor beta chain originates from a study of PD-L1 blockade in urothelial cancer. Study-level results: Larger 3-week expansion of tumor-associated blood clones was seen in durable-benefit patients. Patients had one FFPE tumor sample each, not taken right before treatment.

V was clipped by 6 bases and J by 0 bases, with 10 bases between them. CDR1 is LNHDA and CDR2 is SQIVND in the germline V gene (reference sequence). The CDR3 covers 14 residues. This clone was recorded a few times. The antigen remains unidentified. Templates that were synthetic TCR analogs were spiked into each PCR. Sequencing used immunoSEQ multiplex PCR; TCRdb keeps in-frame clones, though not all of them. The sample contains 35,000 to 40,000 clones, roughly 36% of which appear only once. Locally advanced or metastatic urothelial carcinoma was present in patients. The receptor was derived from a man in his fifties or sixties with urothelial cancer. This chain uses TRBV19 with TRBJ2-3; no reliable D call. The specimen comprised tumor tissue, sampled before atezolizumab (anti-PD-L1) treatment. CDR3: CASRVRVSTDTQYF. The DNA for the CDR3 is TGTGCCAGTAGAGTCAGAGTTAGCACAGATACGCAGTATTTT.